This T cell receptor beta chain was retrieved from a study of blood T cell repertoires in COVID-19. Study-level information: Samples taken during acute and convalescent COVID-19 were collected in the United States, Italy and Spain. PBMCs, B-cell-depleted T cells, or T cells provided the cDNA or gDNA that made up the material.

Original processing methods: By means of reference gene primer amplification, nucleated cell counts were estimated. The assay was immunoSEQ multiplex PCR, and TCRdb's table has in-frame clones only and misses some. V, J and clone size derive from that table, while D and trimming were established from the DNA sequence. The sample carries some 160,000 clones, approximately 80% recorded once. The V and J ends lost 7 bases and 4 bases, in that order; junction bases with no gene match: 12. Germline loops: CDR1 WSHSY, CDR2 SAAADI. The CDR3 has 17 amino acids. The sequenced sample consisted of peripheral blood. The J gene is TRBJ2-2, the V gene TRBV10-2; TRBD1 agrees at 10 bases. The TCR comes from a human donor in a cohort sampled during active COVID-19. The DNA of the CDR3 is TGCGCCAGCATGGAACGTTACGGGACAGGGGTCACCGGGGAGCTGTTTTTT. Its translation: CASMERYGTGVTGELFF.